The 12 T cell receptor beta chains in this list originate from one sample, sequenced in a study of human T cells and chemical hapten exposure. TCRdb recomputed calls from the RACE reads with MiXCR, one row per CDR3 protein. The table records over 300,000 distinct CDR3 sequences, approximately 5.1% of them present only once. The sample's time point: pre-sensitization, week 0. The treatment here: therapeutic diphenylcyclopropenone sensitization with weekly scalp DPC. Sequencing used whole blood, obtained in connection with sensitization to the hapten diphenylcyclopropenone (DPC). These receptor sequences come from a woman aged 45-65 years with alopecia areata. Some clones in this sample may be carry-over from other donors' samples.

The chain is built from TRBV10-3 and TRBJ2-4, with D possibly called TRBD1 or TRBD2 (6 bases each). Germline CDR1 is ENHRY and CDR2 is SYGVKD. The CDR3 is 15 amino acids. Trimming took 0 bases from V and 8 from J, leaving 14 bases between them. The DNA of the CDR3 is TGTGCCATCAGTGAGTCAGGGGGGTCCCTGGACATTCAGTACTTC. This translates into CAISESGGSLDIQYF.

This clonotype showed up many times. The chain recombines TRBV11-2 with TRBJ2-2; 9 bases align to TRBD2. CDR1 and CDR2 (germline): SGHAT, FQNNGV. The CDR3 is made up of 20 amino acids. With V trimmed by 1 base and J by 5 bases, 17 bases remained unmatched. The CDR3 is CASSLGLAVTHQVITGELFF. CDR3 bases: TGTGCCAGCAGCTTAGGACTAGCGGTAACCCACCAGGTTATTACCGGGGAGCTGTTTTTT.

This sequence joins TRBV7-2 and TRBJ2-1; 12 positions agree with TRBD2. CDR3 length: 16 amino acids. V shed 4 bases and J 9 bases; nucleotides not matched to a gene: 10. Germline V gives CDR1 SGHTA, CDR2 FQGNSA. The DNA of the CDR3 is TGTGCCAGCAGCTCTACCCGACTAGCGGGAGTGGGTGAGCAGTTCTTC. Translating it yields CASSSTRLAGVGEQFF.

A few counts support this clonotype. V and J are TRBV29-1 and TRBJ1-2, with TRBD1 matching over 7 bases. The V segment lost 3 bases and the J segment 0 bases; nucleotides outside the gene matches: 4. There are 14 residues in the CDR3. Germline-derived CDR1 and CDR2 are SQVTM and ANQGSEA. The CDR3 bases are TGCAGCGTTGAGCAGACAGGGACTAACTATGGCTACACCTTC. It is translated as CSVEQTGTNYGYTF.

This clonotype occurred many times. CDR3 sequence: CASSLVLQGRTEAFF. The DNA for the CDR3 is TGTGCCAGCAGCTTAGTCTTACAGGGGCGCACTGAAGCTTTCTTT. V usage is TRBV7-9 and J usage is TRBJ1-1; 7 nucleotides line up with TRBD1. The CDR3 length is 15 residues. Germline V CDR1 and CDR2: SEHNR, FQNEAQ (reference sequence). With 1 base clipped from V and 4 bases from J, the junction kept 6 bases outside the gene matches.

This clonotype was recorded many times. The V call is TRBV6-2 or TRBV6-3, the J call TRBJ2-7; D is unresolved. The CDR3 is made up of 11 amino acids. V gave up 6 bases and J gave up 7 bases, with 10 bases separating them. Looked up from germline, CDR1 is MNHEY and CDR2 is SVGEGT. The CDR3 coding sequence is TGTGCCAGCAGAACCGGAAGGGAGCAGTACTTC. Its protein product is CASRTGREQYF.

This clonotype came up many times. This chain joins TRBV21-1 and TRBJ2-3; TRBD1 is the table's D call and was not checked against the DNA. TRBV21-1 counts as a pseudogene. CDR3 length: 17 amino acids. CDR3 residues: CASSGGTDLSDTDTQYF. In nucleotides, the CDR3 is TGTGCCAGCAGCGGGGGGACGGATCTATCCGACACAGATACGCAGTATTTT.

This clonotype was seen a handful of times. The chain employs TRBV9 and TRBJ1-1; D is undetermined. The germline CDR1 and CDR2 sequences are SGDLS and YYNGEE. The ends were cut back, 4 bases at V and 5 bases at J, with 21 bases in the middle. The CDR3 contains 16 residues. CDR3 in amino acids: CASSPAIGQSETEAFF. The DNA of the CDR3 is TGTGCCAGCAGCCCCGCAATAGGGCAGAGCGAAACTGAAGCTTTCTTT.

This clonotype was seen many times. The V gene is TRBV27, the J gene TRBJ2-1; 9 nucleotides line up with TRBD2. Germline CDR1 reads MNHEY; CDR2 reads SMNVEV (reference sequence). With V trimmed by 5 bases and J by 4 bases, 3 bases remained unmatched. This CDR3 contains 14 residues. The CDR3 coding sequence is TGTGCCAGCAGTATAGCGGGGGCTTACAATGAGCAGTTCTTC. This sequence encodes CASSIAGAYNEQFF.

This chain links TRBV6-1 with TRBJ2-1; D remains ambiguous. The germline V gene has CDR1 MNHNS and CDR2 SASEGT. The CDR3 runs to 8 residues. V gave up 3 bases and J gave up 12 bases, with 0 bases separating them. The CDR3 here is CASSEQFF. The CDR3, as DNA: TGTGCCAGCAGTGAGCAGTTCTTC.

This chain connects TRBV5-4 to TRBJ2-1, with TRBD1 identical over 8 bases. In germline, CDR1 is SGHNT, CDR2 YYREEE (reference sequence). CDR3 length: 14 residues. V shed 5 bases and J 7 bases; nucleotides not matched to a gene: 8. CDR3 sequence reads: CASSLDRGWNEQFF. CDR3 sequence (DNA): TGTGCCAGCAGTCTCGACAGGGGATGGAATGAGCAGTTCTTC.

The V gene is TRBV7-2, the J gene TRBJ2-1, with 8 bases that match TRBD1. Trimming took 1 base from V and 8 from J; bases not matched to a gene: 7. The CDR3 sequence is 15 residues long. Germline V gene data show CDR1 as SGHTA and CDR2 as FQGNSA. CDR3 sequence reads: CASSLVGQGWDEQFF. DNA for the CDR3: TGTGCCAGCAGCTTAGTAGGACAGGGTTGGGATGAGCAGTTCTTC.